Following are 3 T cell receptor beta chains from one sample sequenced in a study of CD8+CD57+ T cells in acquired aplastic anemia. All sequencing subjects had displayed CD8+CD57+ cell expansion on flow cytometry. Profiling of TCR beta VDJ combinations and CDR3 sequences used genomic DNA as template. TCRdb re-called the reads through MiXCR, storing one row per CDR3 protein. Of 150,000 to 200,000 distinct CDR3 sequences in the sample, roughly 48% were seen once. The specimen was sorted CD4+, CD8+, or CD8+CD57+ T cells (not recorded which) from PBMCs. The receptors come from a human donor with aplastic anemia.

This clonotype has at least ten counts. The rearrangement uses TRBV20-1 and TRBJ2-7; tentatively, D is TRBD2 (6 bases). Trimming pared 6 bases from V and 2 bases from J, leaving 14 bases between. CDR1 is DFQATT, CDR2 SNEGSKA, per germline (reference sequence). The CDR3 consists of 13 residues. The CDR3 DNA sequence: TGCAGTGCCTCGGGGGTCGACGCCTACGAGCAGTACTTC. It codes for CSASGVDAYEQYF.

This clonotype was counted between two and nine times. The V gene is TRBV7-8, the J gene TRBJ1-6, with 7 bases identical to TRBD1. V shed 5 bases and J 8 bases; nucleotides not matched to a gene: 6. Germline lookup yields CDR1 SGHVS and CDR2 FQNEAQ. The CDR3 runs 14 residues. CDR3 residues: CASSRDRVDSPLHF. The CDR3 DNA is TGTGCCAGCAGCAGAGACAGGGTGGATTCACCCCTCCACTTT.

In its sample, this clonotype was seen a few times. The chain has TRBV7-3 and TRBJ2-7; D not resolved. Between the trimmed V and J ends, which lost 3 bases and 9 bases, there was a span of 9 bases. The V gene's germline CDR1 is SGHTA and CDR2 FQGTGA. This CDR3 has 11 residues. CDR3 sequence reads: CASSFSAAQYF. The CDR3 nucleotides are TGTGCCAGCAGCTTCTCCGCGGCGCAGTACTTC. Full variable domain (rest looked up from reference TRBV7-3 and TRBJ2-7): GAGVSQTPSNKVTEKGKYVELRCDPISGHTALYWYRQSLGQGPEFLIYFQGTGAADDSGLPNDRFFAVRPEGSVSTLKIQRTERGDSAVYLCASSFSAAQYFGPGTRLTVT.